This T cell receptor beta chain was identified during a study of shared clonotypes between healthy human individuals (TCRdb year 2020). Regarding the study in general: The cohort comprised two women and a few men aged 18 to 49 years. For each donor, three plates each were used for CD4 naive and CD4 memory, two plates were used for CD8 naive, and one plate was used for CD8 memory. To estimate repertoire size and how much clonotype sharing occurs between individuals, the study deeply sequenced the blood TCR repertoires of roughly 5 healthy adults. Libraries were prepared and TCR repertoires were sequenced by different laboratories using diverse techniques, in order to increase sequencing depth and limit assay-specific biases. Leukapheresis yielded between about 0.85 and 9.5 billion PBMCs per donor. General findings and caveats noted by the study authors: Only blood was sampled, and tissue TCR repertoires likely differ from those in blood. Compared with non-shared clonotypes, the clonotypes found in all four sorted-subset donors had higher generation probabilities. Because the study included a small number of donors, the genetic and exposure-history diversity represented was limited. Naive subsets generally had larger estimated clonotype richness than memory subsets did. Across four donors, roughly 5% of naive CD4, roughly 3.8% of naive CD8, around 2.5% of memory CD4, and under 0.45% of memory CD8 clonotypes were shared. Even with the large sequencing depth, rarefaction of the sorted-subset datasets indicated that sequencing was incomplete. Pairwise subsampling indicated that sequencing depth was expected to affect the degree of clonotype sharing among donors.

Donors were healthy HIV-negative adults with no recently reported acute infections or vaccinations. Only Caucasian adults living in Nashville, Tennessee, USA were represented among the donors. Magnetic negative selection was used to enrich CD4+ T cells, after which naive cells were positively selected on CD45RA and the negative fraction became the memory subset. After blood collection by leukapheresis, PBMCs were isolated using Ficoll-Histopaque density gradient centrifugation and then cryopreserved in the vapor phase of liquid nitrogen. Analytical flow cytometry was used to check the purity and quantity of each magnetically sorted T cell population. Genomic DNA was isolated from every sorted fraction and measured by UV absorbance on a Nanodrop 2000c. A distance of 16 bases separates the germline ends of V and J, which lose 0 bases and 5 bases respectively. The CDR3 runs 16 amino acids, cysteine and phenylalanine included. The entry retains the CDR3 DNA only, 48 bases that are in frame from base 1. Via the germline V gene, CDR1 is MGHDK and CDR2 SYGVNS.

Note on this clone: The clone's antigen remains unknown. Per-base quality was not reported, and no clone a single base away is much larger than it.

Using the deep immunoSEQ assay, multiplex PCR amplified TCR CDR3 regions from genomic DNA. For each cell subset, the extracted genomic DNA was distributed evenly across all wells of several immunoSEQ 96-well plates, and each plate served as one replicate. Each replicate PCR for sorted subsets received about 210 ng genomic DNA, equal to tens of thousands of T cell genomes. Purified libraries were quantified with a Qubit 3.0 fluorometer, sized on a Bioanalyzer 2100, and re-quantified with the KAPA Library Quantification kit. Every immunoSEQ 96-well plate was sequenced on a dedicated single-read 150-cycle Illumina NextSeq 550 flow cell. The study's own analysis went as follows. Because the immunoSEQ output held only junctional sequences and lacked quality scores, the filtering could not match the filtering applied to full-length reads. To assign V/J genes and CDR3, sequences were annotated against IMGT germline references using PyIR, a Python wrapper for IgBLAST v1.9. Reads were removed for weak V/J assignments (E-value above 1e-6), missing CDR3, stop codons, out-of-frame junctions, or ambiguous translated residues. A V3J clonotype was defined by an identical inferred V gene, J gene, and CDR3 amino acid sequence. Percentage overlap between repertoires was calculated by dividing the number of shared unique clonotypes by the size of the smaller repertoire. Three approaches were used to assess repertoire richness: RTK rarefaction, the Chao1 estimator, and Recon v2.1 estimates of unobserved clonotypes. For all TCRbeta clonotypes obtained by the gDNA method from four donors, generation probabilities were computed with OLGA. Entries here come from immuneACCESS through TCRdb and include only in-frame sequences with V and J called. Some clones fail to appear in such tables; in the studies checked, an unresolved V gene covers under half of the shortfall, and the cause of the remainder is unknown. The V and J calls and clone size come from that table; D and trimming were worked out from the DNA. The sample table holds some 550,000 clones, of which roughly 97% were seen once. Together, the top ten hold approximately 0.057% of the sample.

The chain joins TRBV25-1 to TRBJ1-2; a tentative D match to TRBD1 spans 5 bases. The sequenced sample was naive CD4+ T cells sorted from blood. The sample's cell subset or site label, decoded: CD45RA+ positively selected. The clonotype comes from a woman aged 25 to 45 in good health. The CDR3 amino acid sequence is: CASSEYGGGFRYGYTF. DNA sequence: TGTGCCAGCAGTGAATATGGCGGGGGTTTTCGGTATGGCTACACCTTC.